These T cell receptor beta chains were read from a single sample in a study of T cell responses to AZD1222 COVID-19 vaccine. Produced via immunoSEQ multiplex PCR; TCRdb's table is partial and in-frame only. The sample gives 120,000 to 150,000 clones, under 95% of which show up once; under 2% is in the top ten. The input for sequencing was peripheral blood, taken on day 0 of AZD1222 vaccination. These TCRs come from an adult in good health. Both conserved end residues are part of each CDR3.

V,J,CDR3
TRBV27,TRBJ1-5,CASSFSPNGQPQHF
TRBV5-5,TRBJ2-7,CASSIGQITYEQYF
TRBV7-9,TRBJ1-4,CASSRRDINEKLFF
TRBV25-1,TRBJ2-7,CATAVRASEQYF
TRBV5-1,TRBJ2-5,CASSLLSEGAQYF
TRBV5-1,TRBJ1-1,CASSLEPVPNTEAFF
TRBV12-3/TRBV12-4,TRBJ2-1,CASSVVEQFF
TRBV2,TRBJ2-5,CASIEQGGTQYF
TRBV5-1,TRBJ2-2,CASRDPGLATGELFF
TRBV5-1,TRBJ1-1,CASSLDSLNTEAFF
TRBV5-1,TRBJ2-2,CASQRAGGVDTGELFF
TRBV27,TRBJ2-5,CASSLREGETQYF
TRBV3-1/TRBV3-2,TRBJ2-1,CASRRTGTNSNEQFF
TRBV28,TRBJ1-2,CASNTLGDNYGYTF
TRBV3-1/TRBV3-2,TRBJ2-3,CASSQKRPGLSTDTQYF
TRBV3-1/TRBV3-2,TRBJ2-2,CASSQGLAGGELFF
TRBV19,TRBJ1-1,CASITSAGNTEAFF
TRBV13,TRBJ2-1,CASSAGLAGVVGNEQFF
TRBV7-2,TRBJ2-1,CASRGQLAGSYNEQFF
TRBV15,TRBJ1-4,CATSKAAAFNEKLFF
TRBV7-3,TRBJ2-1,CASSPGGGDEQFF
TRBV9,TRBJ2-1,CASSGRTQKGNEQFF
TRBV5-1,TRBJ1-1,CASSPGRGGYTEAFF
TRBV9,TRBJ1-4,CASSAGGEGGEKLFF
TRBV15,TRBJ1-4,CATSRGDGTNEKLFF
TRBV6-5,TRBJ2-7,CASSYAGAVYEQYF
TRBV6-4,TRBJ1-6,CASSEEENSPLHF
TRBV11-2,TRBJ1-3,CASSLNRAGLTNSGNTIYF
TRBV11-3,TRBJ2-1,CASSSGQSSYNEQFF
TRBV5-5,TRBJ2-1,CASYLTGGVAGYGEQFF
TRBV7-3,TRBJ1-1,CASSLKGSTEAFF
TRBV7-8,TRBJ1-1,CASSLAGFPEAFF
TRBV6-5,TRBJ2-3,CASSREAGDTDTQYF
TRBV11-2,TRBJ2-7,CASSSGQGRYEQYF
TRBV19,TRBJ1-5,CASSDSYSNQPQHF
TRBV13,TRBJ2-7,CASSPDRSSYEQYF
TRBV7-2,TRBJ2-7,CASSLAGTSGILEQYF
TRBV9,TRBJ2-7,CASSPTGSYEQYF
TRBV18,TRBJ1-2,CASSPPVSYGYTF
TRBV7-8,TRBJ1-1,CASSLRENTEAFF
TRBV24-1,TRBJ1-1,CATNPYLWGTEAFF
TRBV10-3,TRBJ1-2,CAISGQGAKDGYTF
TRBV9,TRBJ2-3,CASSVVGLANPNTDTQYF
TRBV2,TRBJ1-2,CATSEEEIIYGYTF
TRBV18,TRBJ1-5,CASSPTGFNQPQHF